This TCR beta chain was retrieved from a study of blood T cells in healthy people across ages (dated by TCRdb to the mid-2010s). Background for the entire study: In model experiments, roughly one uniquely barcoded TCR beta cDNA molecule per two T cells was captured by template switching. Age-related changes in TCR beta repertoire diversity were measured in the study by deep sequencing normalized with unique cDNA molecular identifiers. The donors were divided into four age groups: young (average about 15 years), middle-aged (around 41), aged (about 60) and long-lived (around 80). Using the same blood draw, the study looked at two additional independent replicas of 1 million unique cDNA reads for two donors, one aged 18 to 29 and the other aged 80 or older.

Libraries were built with 5' RACE. TCRdb records Illumina HiSeq 2500 as the sequencer. The second PCR ran for roughly 7 to 11 cycles and used a J-beta primer mix along with a sample-barcoded 5' primer. A unique molecular identifier was introduced onto each TCR beta cDNA molecule by a template-switch 5' adaptor carrying 12 random nucleotides. At least 2.5 million CDR3-containing paired-end reads were obtained from each sample. The Mint cDNA synthesis kit, primed by a TRBC-specific oligonucleotide, was used to synthesize first-strand cDNA from all RNA. All cDNA was treated with uracil-DNA glycosylase and then went through a first 18-cycle PCR with the universal primers M1SS and BC2_uni_R. In the original analysis: Each sample was normalized by randomly selecting 1 million high-quality reads, each carrying a distinct molecular identifier. Reads with shared molecular identifiers were discarded instead of being binned into consensus sequences. MiTCR, set to a Q25 quality threshold and the strictest error-elimination algorithm, was used for CDR3 identification, clonotype clustering and error correction. A nonparametric unseen species model with Euler transformation was used to estimate a lower bound on total TCR beta diversity. TCRdb applied fastp at Q25 and MiXCR to the public reads, then kept only in-frame beta chains. Rows are combined by CDR3 protein, so each entry shows the most common genes and DNA. The V and J calls shown here were made by TCRdb, not taken from the authors' results. The sample table holds under 1,100,000 distinct CDR3 sequences, of which around 25% were seen once. The ten largest make up about 0.8% of the sample.

The V and J ends are trimmed by 5 bases and 1 base, leaving 10 bases between them. The CDR3 holds 14 amino acids from the cysteine to the phenylalanine. Only the CDR3 portion is preserved as DNA: 42 bases, with reading frame beginning at the first base. The germline V gene sets CDR1 to KGHDR and CDR2 to SFDVKD. The donors were about 40 Caucasian individuals from Russia, aged roughly 6 to 100 years, who were systemically healthy. Approximately 9 milliliters of peripheral blood were collected from each donor into EDTA-treated Vacutainer tubes. PBMCs were isolated by Ficoll-Paque density-gradient centrifugation, with at least 7 million obtained per sample. Trizol reagent was used to extract total RNA from PBMCs, with at least 5.5 micrograms per sample. Naive CD45RAhigh/CD27high T cell percentages were measured by flow cytometry on a PBMC aliquot from every donor. What the authors observed across the whole study: Because donor CMV infection status was unknown, age-related changes in expanded clonotypes were potentially confounded. Because profiling used bulk unsorted PBMCs, naive and antigen-experienced compartments could not be compared conclusively. Estimates of total diversity based on one million sequenced T cells were considered lower bounds and underestimates. Observed TCR beta diversity correlated strongly with the percentage of naive T cells measured by flow cytometry. Observed TCR beta diversity per million T cells fell roughly linearly with age, and a significant reduction was already apparent by age roughly 40. The long-lived group showed more naive CD4+ T cells, fewer expanded clones and increased TCR diversity than the aged group, suggesting age selection.

This clonotype has only a few counts. It has no known antigen specificity. No base-level quality is on record; no much larger clone is a single base apart. This sample also appeared in a second study, on T cells of mothers and their children. Drawing on the second study: Nine systemically healthy Caucasian individuals, comprising three mothers and their six children, were included as donors. cDNA synthesis used all of the extracted RNA, with 1.5 ug of RNA in each 15 ul reaction. Sample barcodes and 2-4 random nucleotides were added via the M1S primer in the second PCR. Over 8.5 million TCR beta CDR3 reads came from each mother, compared with about 3 million reads from each child. Thymic selection shapes the output of TCR recombination in a similar way in related and unrelated pairs, and inherited differences have a minor effect. Normalized repertoire overlap was always slightly but never significantly higher in related than unrelated mother-child pairs. With a sensitivity of 90 to 100 clones per million clonotypes, no persistent microchimeric T cell clones were detected. In the study, deep NGS was used to compare the TCR beta repertoires of mothers and children, and features distinguishing related mother-child pairs from unrelated individuals were sought. On average, the children were about 10 +/- 4 years old, while the mothers were about 40 +/- 4 years old. Libraries were sequenced on Illumina HiSeq 2000 with 100+100 nt paired-end reads after adapter ligation with NEBNext reagents. To prevent cross-contamination, the mother and child libraries were prepared a month apart and were sequenced in separate runs. Between roughly 500,000 and 2,300,000 distinct TCR beta clonotypes were identified per donor. Naive TCR beta clonotypes were estimated from low-frequency clonotypes matched to each donor's FACS-determined naive share, without sorting.

In this chain, TRBV24-1 is recombined with TRBJ1-2, with the D gene uncertain. This TCR derives from a girl aged 2 to 10 in good health. The sample comprised blood. The bases are TGTGCCACCAGTGCACGGGCATTTAACTATGGCTACACCTTC. It translates as CATSARAFNYGYTF.